The 8 T cell receptor beta chains in this list originate from one sample, sequenced in a study of cytomegalovirus exposure and HLA in healthy donors. PCR primers comprised 60 Vbeta and 13 Jbeta primers. Data came from immunoSEQ multiplex PCR; TCRdb stores just in-frame clones and leaves some out. The table lists 100,000 to 120,000 clones, over 65% of them singletons. Specimen: PBMCs. These receptors came from a woman aged 18-29 years in good health and CMV-seronegative.

The gene calls are TRBV11-2 and TRBJ1-1; TRBD1 aligns across 9 bases. The CDR3 is 14 amino acids. Germline CDR1 reads SGHAT; CDR2 reads FQNNGV. V was clipped by 5 bases and J by 5 bases; unmatched bases: 6. The CDR3: CASSLTGGRTEAFF. CDR3 in DNA: TGTGCCAGCAGCCTAACAGGGGGCAGGACTGAAGCTTTCTTT. Using reference TRBV11-2 and TRBJ1-1 for the parts outside the CDR3, the full variable domain is EAGVAQSPRYKIIEKRQSVAFWCNPISGHATLYWYQQILGQGPKLLIQFQNNGVVDDSQLPKDRFSAERLKGVDSTLKIQPAKLEDSAVYLCASSLTGGRTEAFFGQGTRLTVV.

As for this clone: One end of the junction varies from germline; a read error may be responsible. The J gene is TRBJ1-1, the V gene TRBV18; possibly TRBD1 for D (5 bases). The CDR3 extends over 13 amino acids. Germline lookup yields CDR1 KGHSH and CDR2 LQKENI. CDR3 sequence (DNA): TGTGCCAGCTTCCCGACAGACCGATCTGAAGCTCTCTTT. Its translation is CASFPTDRSEALF.

This rearrangement joins TRBV14 to TRBJ1-2; D not resolved. This CDR3 contains 13 residues. V was pared by 4 bases and J by 0 bases, with 6 bases between. Germline V gene data show CDR1 as SGHDN and CDR2 as FVKESK. This chain's CDR3 is CASSLQANYGYTF. DNA of the CDR3: TGTGCCAGCAGCCTGCAGGCTAACTATGGCTACACCTTC.

This clone was picked up one time. The gene calls are TRBV28 and TRBJ2-3; 8 bases fit TRBD2. CDR3 length: 16 residues. Germline V CDR1 and CDR2: MDHEN, SYDVKM. J lost 0 bases, V lost 4 bases, and 6 bases had no gene match. CDR3: CASSSESGRSTDTQYF. The CDR3 nucleotides read TGTGCCAGCAGTTCCGAGAGCGGGAGAAGCACAGATACGCAGTATTTT.

This chain connects TRBV2 to TRBJ1-6; D is ambiguous. Trimming cost V 3 bases and J 7 bases, with 4 bases left between them. This CDR3 spans 12 amino acids. Germline assignment: CDR1 SNHLY and CDR2 FYNNEI. CDR3 sequence: CASSDSNSPLHF. CDR3 in DNA: TGTGCCAGCAGTGATTCGAATTCACCCCTCCACTTT. Drawing the rest from reference TRBV2 and TRBJ1-6, the complete variable domain is EPEVTQTPSHQVTQMGQEVILRCVPISNHLYFYWYRQILGQKVEFLVSFYNNEISEKSEIFDDQFSVERPDGSNFTLKIRSTKLEDSAMYFCASSDSNSPLHFGNGTRLTVT.

The V and J genes are TRBV27 and TRBJ1-2; the D is unclear. The germline V gene encodes CDR1 MNHEY and CDR2 SMNVEV (reference sequence). Trimming took off 6 bases at V and 3 bases at J, with 23 bases between the two ends. This CDR3 contains 17 residues. The CDR3 region has the DNA TGTGCCAGCAGAGTTTGGGCCCCCGGGAGGGCCTACTATGGCTACACCTTC. Translating gives CASRVWAPGRAYYGYTF.

The rearrangement links TRBV4-1 to TRBJ2-1, with TRBD1 as a possible D gene (6 bases). The germline CDR1 and CDR2 sequences are MGHRA and YSYEKL. CDR3 length: 14 amino acids. Trimming left V 4 bases short and J 4 bases short, with 11 bases between. The CDR3 nucleotides read TGCGCCAGCAGCCCCGGACAGTTTTACAATGAGCAGTTCTTC. This encodes CASSPGQFYNEQFF.

This rearrangement joins TRBV7-2 to TRBJ2-1; D may be TRBD2 (5 bases). The germline gives CDR1 SGHTA, CDR2 FQGNSA. This CDR3 is built from 12 residues. Between the trimmed V and J ends, which lost 7 bases and 7 bases, there was a span of 11 bases. CDR3 loop: CASTLTTNEQFF. The CDR3 nucleotides are TGTGCCAGCACCCTGACTACGAATGAGCAGTTCTTC.